These T cell receptor beta chains were read from a single sample in a study of T cell responses to AZD1222 COVID-19 vaccine. The assay was immunoSEQ multiplex PCR, and TCRdb's table has in-frame clones only and misses some. The sample consists of about 150,000 clones, 90% to 95% of them appearing once. The starting material was peripheral blood, obtained on day 0 of AZD1222 vaccination. The receptors here all came from an adult in good health. Both conserved end residues are part of each CDR3. A D gene is named only where the DNA matches it firmly. Size is omitted from some rows. Given values are once, few, many or a class for expanded clones.

v_gene	d_gene	j_gene	abundance	CDR3aa
TRBV7-9	TRBD1	TRBJ2-7	once	CASSPDRGLYEQYF
TRBV10-3	TRBD1	TRBJ1-4	-	CAIKGTDSNEKLFF
TRBV18	TRBD1	TRBJ1-6	-	CASSPGETGGSPLHF
TRBV10-3	-	TRBJ2-2	-	CAISDTGELFF
TRBV6-5	-	TRBJ2-5	once	CASSPGTRRETQYF
TRBV11-2	-	TRBJ1-4	-	CASSLGNQGGEKLFF
TRBV9	-	TRBJ1-2	few	CASSADNELRYTF
TRBV5-1	TRBD1	TRBJ1-2	-	CASSLAGQGSGYTF
TRBV6-5	TRBD2	TRBJ2-1	-	CASTQGTSGNFEQFF
TRBV7-6	TRBD2	TRBJ2-1	-	CASSLSTSGYNEQFF
TRBV5-1	-	TRBJ2-7	once	CASSLAQGFYEQYF
TRBV29-1	-	TRBJ1-1	-	CSVEESWGTEAFF
TRBV18	TRBD1	TRBJ2-1	-	CASSGGQGANNEQFF
TRBV5-1	-	TRBJ1-6	-	CASTPGQNFNSPLHF
TRBV5-1	TRBD2	TRBJ2-7	-	CASSGRTSGTSYEQYF
TRBV6-5	-	TRBJ2-3	-	CASSYSGGRTDTQYF
TRBV5-5	-	TRBJ2-7	-	CASSLAASRYEQYF
TRBV12-3/TRBV12-4	-	TRBJ1-5	-	CASGRGQPQHF
TRBV5-6	TRBD1	TRBJ1-1	-	CASSPLGGGGGTEAFF
TRBV2	TRBD1	TRBJ1-1	-	CASTGQGLNTEAFF
TRBV2	-	TRBJ1-1	-	CASSEEVGYNTEAFF
TRBV18	-	TRBJ2-3	-	CASSPPGKTDTQYF
TRBV9	-	TRBJ1-1	-	CASSVEPENTEAFF
TRBV24-1	-	TRBJ2-2	-	CATSGQGRTGELFF
TRBV6-5	-	TRBJ1-3	-	CASRMLDSSGNTIYF
TRBV3-1/TRBV3-2	-	TRBJ1-1	-	CASSQGQTAFF
TRBV10-3	TRBD1	TRBJ1-5	-	CAISKDRGSNQPQHF
TRBV19	TRBD2	TRBJ2-7	-	CASSPGGGRSYEQYF
TRBV11-2	-	TRBJ2-3	once	CASSLGLTDTQYF
TRBV11-1	TRBD2	TRBJ2-5	-	CASSLTSGRETQYF
TRBV2	-	TRBJ1-2	-	CASSTARSDGYTF
TRBV5-1	-	TRBJ2-3	-	CASSQHTDTQYF
TRBV6-6	TRBD1	TRBJ1-3	-	CASTPGGGGNTIYF
TRBV6-5	-	TRBJ2-7	-	CASSPSGTASYEQYF
TRBV29-1	-	TRBJ1-5	-	CSVPARFRAPRVFGQPQHF
TRBV3-1/TRBV3-2	TRBD1	TRBJ1-5	-	CASSPGTALENQPQHF
TRBV30	TRBD1	TRBJ1-2	-	CAWTPRDRANYGYTF
TRBV19	TRBD1	TRBJ2-6	few	CASTPDRGDAGANVLTF
TRBV7-3	TRBD2	TRBJ2-1	-	CASSWGGAGNEQFF
TRBV5-1	TRBD1	TRBJ2-5	-	CASSLEGQGARETQYF
TRBV5-8	-	TRBJ1-3	-	CASSLGQLGNTIYF
TRBV6-5	TRBD1	TRBJ1-2	-	CASSSAGGNYGYTF
TRBV9	-	TRBJ2-1	-	CASSQSGEQFF
TRBV9	-	TRBJ1-6	-	CASSPGWAIDYNSPLHF
TRBV7-2	-	TRBJ2-1	-	CASSLVVTSYNEQFF
TRBV29-1	-	TRBJ1-4	-	CSVGRGGTNEKLFF
TRBV7-2	-	TRBJ1-4	-	CASSLSPNNEKLFF
TRBV5-1	-	TRBJ1-1	-	CASSRPPMNTEAFF
TRBV27	-	TRBJ2-3	once	CASSLAGTDTQYF
TRBV7-9	TRBD1	TRBJ1-2	-	CASSLAQGTGNGYTF
TRBV3-1/TRBV3-2	-	TRBJ1-2	-	CASSPRAQDNYGYTF
TRBV9	-	TRBJ1-4	-	CASSLSNSREKLFF
TRBV5-1	-	TRBJ1-5	-	CASSPQGTQPQHF
TRBV9	TRBD2	TRBJ2-1	-	CASSVGLAGYNEQFF
TRBV3-1/TRBV3-2	-	TRBJ1-1	-	CASSQDRGNTEAFF
TRBV6-4	-	TRBJ1-5	-	CASSPGGNQPQHF
TRBV7-2	-	TRBJ2-7	-	CASSLATGTGTYEQYF